This entry features one TCR beta chain sequence. Its antigen target is currently unknown. No base-level quality is on record; no much larger clone is a single base apart. This sample was taken from a study of T cells in Graves' hyperthyroidism and ophthalmopathy (dated by TCRdb to between 2018 and 2020). Background for the entire study: Peripheral blood was collected at initial diagnosis, before any treatment. A discovery cohort of about 100 patients, fewer than 50 with Graves' ophthalmopathy and 57 with stable Graves' hyperthyroidism, was used to find distinguishing TCR V-J signatures. Prospective prediction of ophthalmopathy was tested in an independent validation cohort consisting of 18 to 20 hyperthyroidism patients and approximately 16 patients who later progressed to ophthalmopathy. The approximately 100 discovery patients were divided at random into training and test sets in a 7:3 ratio. Thyroid tissue and blood T-cell repertoires from several Graves' hyperthyroidism patients were also compared in the study. After blood sampling, hyperthyroidism patients were treated with methimazole at a starting dose of 30 mg daily, and ophthalmopathy patients were treated with high-dose intravenous methylprednisolone. According to the paper, TCR Vbeta CDR3 sequencing was carried out on around 140 peripheral blood samples, which came from over 40 ophthalmopathy, 70 to 80 hyperthyroidism and some 17 progressor patients.

Measured from the cysteine to the phenylalanine, the CDR3 is 14 residues long. Only the CDR3 portion is preserved as DNA: 42 bases, with reading frame beginning at the first base. The junction carries 13 bases between V and J, which are trimmed by 0 bases and 8 bases respectively. In the ophthalmopathy patients, disease was moderately to severely active, with a Clinical Activity Score of 3 or more, a NOSPECS grade of 4 or more, and a duration of less than 3 months. Patients with uncontrolled infections, other autoimmune diseases, pregnancy or lactation were excluded. Diagnoses were established on the basis of clinical symptoms, serum thyroxine and TRAb, thyroid ultrasound, and orbital computed tomography. PBMCs were separated from 10 ml of fresh peripheral blood using Ficoll-Paque density gradient centrifugation. Total RNA was extracted using Trizol reagent, and RNA quality was assessed on an Agilent 2100 Bioanalyzer.

The paper as a whole reports these results and caveats: Most expanded thyroid clonotypes (frequency above 0.001) were also detected in blood, suggesting blood repertoires may reflect thyroid immune responses. In validation, the model predicted progression to ophthalmopathy with 55% to 71% sensitivity and about 72% specificity, a median of 6.5 months before onset. Sample size was not statistically predetermined, and investigators were not blinded to group allocation. Ophthalmopathy was separated from stable hyperthyroidism by a 13 V-J signature model, with about 86% sensitivity and about 81% specificity obtained in cross-validation and 80%/75% obtained in testing.

Amplification of TCR beta CDR3 regions was carried out from RNA transcripts. The TCR CDR3 was subjected to a first round of RT-PCR using the HTBI primer set and the Qiagen OneStep RT-PCR kit. A second multiplex PCR round built the libraries, followed by size selection and purification. Sequencing of the libraries was done on an Illumina HiSeq2000 using paired-end 100 bp reads. Processing in the source paper ran as follows. Raw data were processed with SOAPnuke, discarding reads with adapters, uncalled bases, mean Phred below 15, or no exact constant-primer or identifier match. High-quality paired reads were merged with COPE v1.2.5, and unique nucleotide sequences were defined as clonotypes. MiTCR v1.1 was used to align clonotypes to the IMGT TRBV, TRBD and TRBJ reference segments. Analysis was restricted to V-J combinations with a frequency above 0.0001, which covered about 99% of repertoires. The TCS score was defined as the ratio of F50 (clonal expansion) to E x V (chaos), calculated using BLOSUM62-based TCRdist between CDR3 peptides within each V-J. Welch's t-statistics and random forest reduced just over 500 V-J features to 13, which were used in a naive Bayes classifier (R e1071). TCRdb reanalyzed the raw reads on its own, using fastp at Q25 for trimming and MiXCR for clone calling, and kept in-frame beta chains. Rows with a matching CDR3 protein are joined into one entry that keeps the most common DNA and genes. In this record, the V and J calls reflect TCRdb's handling and not the investigators' own analysis. Within this sample are fewer than 450,000 distinct CDR3 sequences, with over 12% of them counted one time only. The top ten hold 25% to 30% of the sample.

This chain is built from TRBV12-3 or TRBV12-4 and TRBJ1-2, and possibly TRBD1, on 5 matching bases. This receptor was taken from a man in his fifties or sixties with Graves' ophthalmopathy. The specimen was blood. The CDR3 loop reads CASSLAGGADGYTF. The sequenced DNA is TGTGCCAGCAGTTTAGCGGGGGGAGCGGACGGCTACACCTTC.